This TCR beta chain stems from a study of blood T cell repertoires in COVID-19. This CDR3 comprises 17 residues. CDR1 SGHTA and CDR2 FQGNSA come from the germline V gene. V was pared by 5 bases and J by 1 base, with 6 bases of the junction left unmatched. Sequencing was performed with immunoSEQ multiplex PCR; in TCRdb, only in-frame clones are kept and a portion is missing. The sample includes about 410,000 clones, about 91% of them seen just once. Sample: peripheral blood. The chain combines TRBV7-2 with TRBJ2-6, with 9 bases aligning to TRBD2. The TCR sequence derives from a middle-aged woman with COVID-19, enrolled during active disease. The CDR3 bases are TGTGCCAGCAGCACCCCGGGACTAGCATCTGGGGCCAACGTCCTGACTTTC. Its protein is CASSTPGLASGANVLTF.